This TCR delta chain emerged from a study of Vδ1+ human thymocytes. Study results and limitations: Thymic TRG and TRD repertoires appeared highly polyclonal.

This clone was found a few times. What it binds is not known. This CDR3 has 16 amino acids. CDR1 and CDR2 from the germline V gene are TSWWSYY and QGS. V was clipped by 6 bases and J by 8 bases, with 25 bases between them. Extracted RNA was reverse transcribed into cDNA. CDR3 amplicons came from multiplex PCR with pooled V-gene forward and constant-region reverse primers. TCRdb reprocessed the multiplex PCR reads through CATT. The table records under 85,000 delta-chain clones, about 38% of them present only once. The specimen was Vdelta1+ gamma-delta thymocytes from the thymus. Stated subset: FACS-sorted CD3+ TCRalphabeta- TCRVdelta1+ TCRVdelta2- thymocytes. The genes are TRDV1 and TRDJ1; D might be TRDD3 (5 bases). The sequence derives from a boy younger than two who had congenital heart surgery. The CDR3 DNA reads as TGTGCTCTTGGAGTCGTCTACGTGGGACTGGAGGGGAAACTCATCTTT. It encodes CALGVVYVGLEGKLIF.